One and the same sample provided the 27 T cell receptor beta chains below, sequenced in a study of graft-versus-host responses after intestinal transplantation. Method: immunoSEQ multiplex PCR; TCRdb's copy keeps in-frame clones and lacks some. The sample includes about 88,000 clones, roughly 92% seen only once; the top ten take about 0.3%. No antigen has been identified for these receptors. Sequences were derived from unstimulated CD4+ T cells sorted from spleen or lymph node cells, sampled before intestinal transplant. The receptors originated from a human donor who received an intestinal transplant.

The rearrangement joins TRBV7-2 to TRBJ2-7, with D possibly being TRBD2 (6 bases). Germline-derived CDR1 and CDR2 are SGHTA and FQGNSA. V was trimmed by 4 bases and J by 4 bases, leaving 20 bases between them. The CDR3 length is 16 residues. The CDR3 loop is CASSSRYGTHAYEQYF. DNA for the CDR3: TGTGCCAGCAGCTCGAGGTACGGGACTCATGCGTACGAGCAGTACTTC.

This chain joins TRBV27 and TRBJ2-3; D is possibly TRBD1 or TRBD2 (6 bases each). Per the germline V gene, CDR1 is MNHEY and CDR2 is SMNVEV (reference sequence). The ends were cut back, 4 bases at V and 0 bases at J, with 11 bases in the middle. The CDR3 is made up of 15 amino acids. Here the CDR3 DNA reads TGTGCCAGCAGTTCGATAGGGGGGAGCACAGATACGCAGTATTTT. Its translation: CASSSIGGSTDTQYF.

The V and J genes are TRBV6-1 and TRBJ2-5; the D gene could be TRBD1 or TRBD2 (6 bases each). Deletions cut 2 bases from V and 4 bases from J, with 20 bases between. This CDR3 is 17 amino acids long. Germline CDR1 is MNHNS and CDR2 is SASEGT. CDR3 bases: TGTGCCAGCAGTGAATCTATGGGGGGCCGGGTTTTAGAGACCCAGTACTTC. As protein: CASSESMGGRVLETQYF.

The V and J genes are TRBV18 and TRBJ2-1, with 9 bases aligning to TRBD2. Germline values: CDR1 KGHSH, CDR2 LQKENI. The CDR3 runs 16 residues. The junction had 5 bases not matched to a gene; V was cut back by 1 base and J by 4 bases. CDR3 in amino acids: CASSPQGLARYNEQFF. For the CDR3, the DNA is TGTGCCAGCTCACCACAAGGACTAGCGAGATACAATGAGCAGTTCTTC.

The V and J genes are TRBV5-1 and TRBJ2-7; TRBD1 matches at 7 bases. J gave up 4 bases and V 4 bases, and 8 bases lay outside the gene matches. The CDR3 has 14 amino acids. Germline V lookup: CDR1 SGHRS, CDR2 YFSETQ. The CDR3 sequence is CASSPNRGLYEQYF. The CDR3 DNA reads as TGCGCCAGCAGCCCGAACAGGGGCCTTTACGAGCAGTACTTC.

The chain joins TRBV9 to TRBJ2-3; perhaps TRBD2 as D (6 bases). The germline V gene encodes CDR1 SGDLS and CDR2 YYNGEE. The CDR3 runs 16 residues. V gave up 2 bases and J gave up 6 bases, with 19 bases separating them. Written as DNA, the CDR3 is TGTGCCAGCAGCGTCGGAGGTGGGACTGGAGGGGATACGCAGTATTTT. It yields the protein CASSVGGGTGGDTQYF.

The genes are TRBV4-1 and TRBJ1-1, with D maybe TRBD1 (6 bases). V dropped 6 bases and J dropped 5 bases, with 16 bases sitting between them. Germline V gives CDR1 MGHRA, CDR2 YSYEKL. The length of the CDR3 is 14 residues. CDR3 sequence reads: CASSDQGRRTEAFF. The CDR3 nucleotides are TGCGCCAGCAGTGACCAGGGGAGGAGGACTGAAGCTTTCTTT.

V usage is TRBV5-4 and J usage is TRBJ2-6, with 7 bases matching TRBD2. V was clipped by 2 bases and J by 4 bases; unmatched bases: 3. CDR3 length: 15 amino acids. CDR1 is SGHNT and CDR2 is YYREEE in the germline V gene (reference sequence). The CDR3 region is CASSFGGSGANVLTF. CDR3 bases: TGTGCCAGCAGCTTCGGGGGGTCAGGGGCCAACGTCCTGACTTTC.

This rearrangement joins TRBV6-5 to TRBJ1-3, with no clear D. The CDR3 has 14 amino acids. V lost 2 bases, J lost 4 bases, and 9 bases lay in between. Germline loops: CDR1 MNHEY, CDR2 SVGAGI. DNA of the CDR3: TGTGCCAGCAGTTACGGGAGGCTAGGAAACACCATATATTTT. As protein: CASSYGRLGNTIYF.

The J gene is TRBJ2-1, the V gene TRBV14; TRBD2 might be the D (6 bases). There are 17 residues in the CDR3. Germline V gene lookup returns CDR1 SGHDN and CDR2 FVKESK. Trimming removed 1 base from V and 5 bases from J, with 18 bases in between. CDR3 residues: CASSQAGPGAPNNEQFF. The CDR3, as DNA: TGTGCCAGCAGCCAAGCTGGCCCGGGAGCGCCGAACAATGAGCAGTTCTTC.

V usage is TRBV20-1 and J usage is TRBJ1-2, with D perhaps TRBD1 (5 bases). Deletions cut 3 bases from V and 10 bases from J, with 12 bases between. Germline V lookup: CDR1 DFQATT, CDR2 SNEGSKA (reference sequence). The CDR3 consists of 11 residues. The CDR3 DNA follows: TGCAGTGCTAGCACGGACACACTCTACACCTTC. Its translation is CSASTDTLYTF.

CDR3 coding DNA: TGTGCCAGCAGCTTAAGGGACTCGACAGGGTTCGATGAGCAGTTCTTC. Translation: CASSLRDSTGFDEQFF. The chain employs TRBV7-3 and TRBJ2-1, with D perhaps TRBD1 (7 bases). The CDR3 is made up of 16 amino acids. V was cut by 1 base and J by 8 bases, with 18 bases left in between. Germline CDR1 reads SGHTA; CDR2 reads FQGTGA.

The gene calls are TRBV14 and TRBJ2-7; TRBD2 agrees at 12 bases. Trimming took 7 bases from V and 8 from J; bases not matched to a gene: 30. In germline, CDR1 is SGHDN, CDR2 FVKESK. The CDR3 covers 21 residues. Written as DNA, the CDR3 is TGTGCCAGCACTTTATTATCTACCGGGAACCTAAGGACTAGCGGGATGCCAAAGCAGTACTTC. Its protein is CASTLLSTGNLRTSGMPKQYF.

In its sample, this clone was seen a few times. The chain carries TRBV27 and TRBJ2-5; TRBD1 might be the D (5 bases). V was trimmed by 0 bases and J by 14 bases, leaving 16 bases between them. CDR1 is MNHEY, CDR2 SMNVEV, per germline (reference sequence). The CDR3 spans 13 residues. The CDR3, as DNA: TGTGCCAGCAGTTTATCCGGGTGGGGCGCTTACTACTTC. Amino acids: CASSLSGWGAYYF.

This chain joins TRBV2 and TRBJ2-5, with D possibly matching TRBD1 (5 bases). V was pared by 7 bases and J by 2 bases, with 20 bases between. CDR1 is SNHLY, CDR2 FYNNEI, per germline. CDR3 length equals 16 residues. The CDR3 spells CASTLLSGWGQETQYF. DNA for the CDR3: TGTGCCAGCACCCTATTGTCAGGGTGGGGTCAAGAGACCCAGTACTTC.

The V and J genes are TRBV5-1 and TRBJ2-5; 9 nucleotides line up with TRBD2. The trim removed 2 bases at V and 2 bases at J, leaving 4 bases unmatched. The germline gives CDR1 SGHRS, CDR2 YFSETQ. CDR3 size: 15 residues. The CDR3 sequence: CASSLPGLAQETQYF. The DNA of the CDR3 is TGCGCCAGCAGCTTACCGGGACTAGCACAAGAGACCCAGTACTTC.

The genes are TRBV28 and TRBJ1-4; TRBD1 matches at 9 bases. The CDR3 runs to 16 residues. J lost 8 bases, V lost 1 base, and 8 bases had no gene match. From germline, CDR1 is MDHEN and CDR2 SYDVKM. The CDR3 sequence: CASSLSMGGQGEKLFF. The DNA of the CDR3 is TGTGCCAGCAGTTTATCAATGGGTGGACAGGGGGAAAAACTGTTTTTT.

V gene TRBV2 combines with J gene TRBJ2-7; D ambiguous. The ends were cut back, 6 bases at V and 6 bases at J, with 15 bases in the middle. This CDR3 is 13 amino acids long. CDR1 and CDR2 from the germline V gene are SNHLY and FYNNEI. The chain's CDR3 is CASSANGLTEQYF. Written as DNA, the CDR3 is TGTGCCAGCAGCGCTAATGGGCTAACCGAGCAGTACTTC.

In the case of this clone: Distinct nucleotide sequences in the sample also encode this CDR3. CDR3 in DNA: TGCGCCAGCAGCCAAGATGGTATGGGGGGGCGGGCTGAAAAACTGTTTTTT. This gives the protein CASSQDGMGGRAEKLFF. The V call is TRBV4-1, the J call TRBJ1-4; possible D gene TRBD1, 6 bases. Trimming left V 0 bases short and J 7 bases short, with 18 bases between. Germline V lookup: CDR1 MGHRA, CDR2 YSYEKL. CDR3 size: 17 residues.

The J gene is TRBJ2-1, the V gene TRBV27, with 7 positions matching TRBD2. The V and J ends lost 3 bases and 15 bases, in that order; junction bases with no gene match: 11. The CDR3 length is 13 residues. The germline V gene has CDR1 MNHEY and CDR2 SMNVEV (reference sequence). Here the CDR3 DNA reads TGTGCCAGCAGTTTTCTAGGCGCGGGGGATCCGTTCTTC. Amino acids: CASSFLGAGDPFF.

This chain connects TRBV7-8 to TRBJ2-1; D is uncertain. The CDR3 loop spans 13 amino acids. V was shortened by 6 bases and J by 0 bases, with 6 bases between the two germline ends. The germline gives CDR1 SGHVS, CDR2 FQNEAQ. The CDR3 DNA is TGTGCCAGCAGACGCGGCTCCTACAATGAGCAGTTCTTC. This sequence encodes CASRRGSYNEQFF.

V and J are TRBV11-2 and TRBJ1-1; tentative D call: TRBD1 (5 bases). Germline CDR1 SGHAT, CDR2 FQNNGV. This CDR3 comprises 15 residues. The V and J ends lost 0 bases and 1 base respectively, with 9 bases between them. The CDR3, as DNA: TGTGCCAGCAGCTTAGATTCGGGGCAGAACACTGAAGCTTTCTTT. It is translated as CASSLDSGQNTEAFF. Drawing the rest from reference TRBV11-2 and TRBJ1-1, the complete variable domain is EAGVAQSPRYKIIEKRQSVAFWCNPISGHATLYWYQQILGQGPKLLIQFQNNGVVDDSQLPKDRFSAERLKGVDSTLKIQPAKLEDSAVYLCASSLDSGQNTEAFFGQGTRLTVV.

V and J are TRBV5-1 and TRBJ2-5; perhaps TRBD1 as D (5 bases). The CDR3 length is 14 residues. Germline V lookup: CDR1 SGHRS, CDR2 YFSETQ. Between the trimmed V and J ends, which lost 0 bases and 4 bases, there was a span of 10 bases. CDR3 loop: CASSLAMGPETQYF. The DNA of the CDR3 is TGCGCCAGCAGCTTGGCCATGGGGCCAGAGACCCAGTACTTC.

The V gene is TRBV6-1, the J gene TRBJ2-1; possibly TRBD1 or TRBD2 for D (5 bases each). V was shortened by 6 bases and J by 4 bases, with 13 bases between the two germline ends. There are 14 residues in the CDR3. Germline assignment: CDR1 MNHNS and CDR2 SASEGT. CDR3 sequence reads: CASSRDRGYNEQFF. The CDR3 DNA reads as TGTGCCAGCAGCCGGGACCGAGGATACAATGAGCAGTTCTTC.

The V call is TRBV27, the J call TRBJ1-5, with 8 bases that match TRBD1. CDR3 length: 17 residues. Germline values: CDR1 MNHEY, CDR2 SMNVEV (reference sequence). Trimming removed 6 bases from V and 7 bases from J; junction bases left unmatched: 17. This chain's CDR3 is CASRKSSGGGSRQPQHF. Here the CDR3 DNA reads TGTGCCAGCAGAAAGAGTTCAGGGGGCGGTTCTAGGCAGCCCCAGCATTTT.

The V and J genes are TRBV5-1 and TRBJ2-1; no definite D call. Germline-derived CDR1 and CDR2 are SGHRS and YFSETQ. Trimming removed 4 bases at V and 4 bases at J, with 3 bases between. The length of the CDR3 is 11 residues. The CDR3 DNA sequence: TGCGCCAGCAGCGTTTACAATGAGCAGTTCTTC. This encodes CASSVYNEQFF.

This clone was recorded once. The V gene is TRBV7-8, the J gene TRBJ1-2; D not certain. Trimming shortened V by 1 base and J by 2 bases, and 8 bases separated the two germline ends. Germline-derived CDR1 and CDR2 are SGHVS and FQNEAQ. CDR3 size: 14 residues. In DNA form, the CDR3 reads TGTGCCAGCAGCTTAGTTCCGGGGAACTATGGCTACACCTTC. Its protein product is CASSLVPGNYGYTF.